Listed below are T cell receptor beta chains from one sample, sequenced in a study of CD8 T cells in Susac syndrome. From the immunoSEQ multiplex PCR reads, TCRdb called clonotypes with MiXCR, one entry per CDR3 protein. The data hold about 120,000 distinct CDR3 sequences, with 94% observed a single time. What was sequenced was CD4+ T cells from PBMCs. These receptors all stem from a human donor in good health. The CDR3 runs from the conserved cysteine through the conserved F or W. The order of the fields is D gene, clone size, V gene, J gene, CDR3 DNA, CDR3 protein. D genes are given only for firm matches. Some rows have no size entry. The others give once, few or many, or a class for an expanded clone.

NA,NA,TRBV24-1,TRBJ2-1,TGTGCCACCAGTGGATGGAGAACAGGGATGAATGAGCAGTTCTTC,CATSGWRTGMNEQFF
TRBD2,once,TRBV27,TRBJ2-2,TGTGCCAGCAGTTTAGCGACTAGCGGGAGCCCCGGGGAGCTGTTTTTT,CASSLATSGSPGELFF
TRBD1,NA,TRBV29-1,TRBJ1-1,TGCAGCGTTGCCGGGACAGGAGGCACTGAAGCTTTCTTT,CSVAGTGGTEAFF
NA,NA,TRBV30,TRBJ1-5,TGTGCCTGGAGTGCTAATATAGGCAATCAGCCCCAGCATTTT,CAWSANIGNQPQHF
NA,NA,TRBV20-1,TRBJ1-5,TGCAGTGCTAGTCAGGGGAAGGGCCTTAGCAATCAGCCCCAGCATTTT,CSASQGKGLSNQPQHF
NA,NA,TRBV5-6,TRBJ2-1,TGTGCCAGCAGCTGGGGGATAGCTAGCTCCTACAATGAGCAGTTCTTC,CASSWGIASSYNEQFF
TRBD2,NA,TRBV3-1,TRBJ2-7,TGTGCCAGCAGCCCGACTAGCGGGAGTTTTGAGCAGTACTTC,CASSPTSGSFEQYF
NA,NA,TRBV6-6,TRBJ2-7,TGTGCCAGCATTCAAGGGGACGCCCGCTCCTACGAGCAGTACTTC,CASIQGDARSYEQYF
NA,once,TRBV20-1,TRBJ2-2,TGCAGTGCTAGAGATAGTGGTACGGGCACCGGGGAGCTGTTTTTT,CSARDSGTGTGELFF
NA,NA,TRBV19,TRBJ1-6,TGTGCCAGTAGTCTATCGGGACCTAATAATTCACCCCTCCACTTT,CASSLSGPNNSPLHF
NA,NA,TRBV5-1,TRBJ2-5,TGCGCCAGCTACAGGGAATCGGAGACCCAGTACTTC,CASYRESETQYF
NA,NA,TRBV5-1,TRBJ1-3,TGCGCCAGCAGCTTGGGGCCGCGGGGGGTCGGCGGAAACACCATATATTTT,CASSLGPRGVGGNTIYF
NA,NA,TRBV2,TRBJ2-7,TGTGCCAGCAGTGATAGTCACTTC,CASSDSHF
TRBD2,NA,TRBV6-6,TRBJ2-7,TGTGCCAGCAGTCACCCGGTTAGCGGGGGCTACGAGCAGTACTTC,CASSHPVSGGYEQYF
TRBD1,NA,TRBV27,TRBJ1-5,TGTGCCAGCAGTCGGGACAGAAATCAGCCCCAGCATTTT,CASSRDRNQPQHF
NA,NA,TRBV15,TRBJ2-3,TGTGCCACCAGCATTTTAGGGGGTCCCAGCACAGATACGCAGTATTTT,CATSILGGPSTDTQYF
TRBD1,NA,TRBV20-1,TRBJ2-7,TGCAGTGCTAGACCTTTAGGACAGGGGGGATACGAGCAGTACTTC,CSARPLGQGGYEQYF
NA,few,TRBV7-3,TRBJ1-4,TGTGCCAGCAGCTACGGAGCCCTGAGAGGACAGCCGACTAATGAAAAACTGTTTTTT,CASSYGALRGQPTNEKLFF
TRBD2,NA,TRBV4-3,TRBJ2-1,TGCGCCAGCAGCCAAGATCCGAGGGGGCTAGCGGGAAGGTACAATGAGCAGTTCTTC,CASSQDPRGLAGRYNEQFF
NA,NA,TRBV5-1,TRBJ1-4,TGCGCCAGCAGCGGCGGGACATCCGGGGGTGAAAAACTGTTTTTT,CASSGGTSGGEKLFF
NA,few,TRBV30,TRBJ2-5,TGTGCCTGGAGTGCCCTTAGCTCGGAGACCCAGTACTTC,CAWSALSSETQYF
NA,NA,TRBV7-2,TRBJ2-5,TGTGCCAGCAGCTTAGGTGGACATATCCGAAGGGAGACCCAGTACTTC,CASSLGGHIRRETQYF
NA,NA,TRBV28,TRBJ1-2,TGTGCCAGCAGTTCTCCGGCAGGGGTGCCTAATGGCTACACCTTC,CASSSPAGVPNGYTF
TRBD2,NA,TRBV6-1,TRBJ2-4,TGTGCCAGCAGTGATCCGAATTGGACTAGCGGGAAGTATAGAAACATTCAGTACTTC,CASSDPNWTSGKYRNIQYF
NA,NA,TRBV28,TRBJ1-2,TGTGCCAGCAGTTTGAGAGGGAAGGGCTACACCTTC,CASSLRGKGYTF
NA,NA,TRBV11-2,TRBJ1-2,TGTGCCAGCAGCTTGAGCAGGGCTGGGTATGGCTACACCTTC,CASSLSRAGYGYTF
TRBD1,NA,TRBV12-3/TRBV12-4,TRBJ1-2,TGTGCCAGCAGTCCGGGAAAAGGGGGCCTAAGCGACTATGGCTACACCTTC,CASSPGKGGLSDYGYTF
NA,NA,TRBV12-3/TRBV12-4,TRBJ2-6,TGTGCCAGCAGTACCCCCTTCGGGGTCCTGACTTTC,CASSTPFGVLTF
NA,NA,TRBV20-1,TRBJ2-2,TGCAGTGCTAGGGCCGGGGTGAACACCGGGGAGCTGTTTTTT,CSARAGVNTGELFF
TRBD2,once,TRBV30,TRBJ2-5,TGTGCCTGGAGTGTACCTGCTAGCGGGAGGGAGACCCAGTACTTC,CAWSVPASGRETQYF
NA,once,TRBV4-1,TRBJ2-1,TGCGCCAGCAGCCAAGAGGGGGGGACAACGAAATACAATGAGCAGTTCTTC,CASSQEGGTTKYNEQFF
NA,NA,TRBV7-8,TRBJ2-3,TGTGCCAGCAGCCAACTAGTCGGAGGGGATACGCAGTATTTT,CASSQLVGGDTQYF
NA,NA,TRBV18,TRBJ1-2,TGTGCCAGCTCACCACCGAGTCACACTAACTATGGCTACACCTTC,CASSPPSHTNYGYTF
TRBD2,NA,TRBV7-3,TRBJ2-1,TGTGCCAGCAGCTTAAGTCGACTAGCGGTGCCCCCCGATGAGCAGTTCTTC,CASSLSRLAVPPDEQFF
NA,NA,TRBV24-1,TRBJ1-5,TGTGCCACCGGGGACGGCAATCAGCCCCAGCATTTT,CATGDGNQPQHF
TRBD1,NA,TRBV29-1,TRBJ2-7,TGCAGCGTATGTTGGACAGGGGGAAACTCCTACGAGCAGTACTTC,CSVCWTGGNSYEQYF
TRBD2,NA,TRBV5-6,TRBJ2-1,TGTGCCAGCGCTGGGGGGGATGGGCAGTTCTTC,CASAGGDGQFF
NA,NA,TRBV25-1,TRBJ2-7,TGTGCCAGCAGTGAATTCGAAGAGTGGAGCGAGCAGTACTTC,CASSEFEEWSEQYF
NA,NA,TRBV2,TRBJ2-5,TGTGCCAGCAGTGAAACCGAGATTCAGGAGACCCAGTACTTC,CASSETEIQETQYF
NA,NA,TRBV28,TRBJ1-2,TGTGCCAGCAGTAGATCGATTAACTATGGCTACACCTTC,CASSRSINYGYTF
TRBD2,NA,TRBV30,TRBJ2-1,TGTGCCTGGAGTACCCAGCGGGACTCCTACAATGAGCAGTTCTTC,CAWSTQRDSYNEQFF
NA,NA,TRBV6-5,TRBJ2-1,TGTGCCAGCAGTTACTCGGGGACCAAATACAATGAGCAGTTCTTC,CASSYSGTKYNEQFF
TRBD1,NA,TRBV5-1,TRBJ2-2,TGCGCCAGCAGCACCAGACAGGGGAAAAGCGGGGAGCTGTTTTTT,CASSTRQGKSGELFF
TRBD1,NA,TRBV19,TRBJ1-2,TGTGCCAGTAGCAGGACAGGAACCGATAAAAGCTATGGCTACACCTTC,CASSRTGTDKSYGYTF
TRBD1,NA,TRBV3-1,TRBJ2-1,TGTGCCAGCAGCCAAGATCTCGGCGGGACAGGGAACGACAATGAGCAGTTCTTC,CASSQDLGGTGNDNEQFF
TRBD1,NA,TRBV4-3,TRBJ2-5,TGCGCCAGCAGCCCTAACAGGGGAGAGACCCAGTACTTC,CASSPNRGETQYF
TRBD2,NA,TRBV20-1,TRBJ2-1,TGCAGTCCCCTGAAAGCGGGAGGTCGGAATGAGCAGTTCTTC,CSPLKAGGRNEQFF
NA,NA,TRBV5-1,TRBJ2-1,TGCGCCAGCAGCTTGCGACCTACTAGCATACTTTACAATGAGCAGTTCTTC,CASSLRPTSILYNEQFF
NA,NA,TRBV12-3/TRBV12-4,TRBJ2-7,TGTGCCAGCAGTTTAGCGCATGGGACCGAGCAGTACTTC,CASSLAHGTEQYF
TRBD2,NA,TRBV7-9,TRBJ2-2,TGTGCCAGCAGCTTACGGACTAGCGGGAGCTTAAACACCGGGGAGCTGTTTTTT,CASSLRTSGSLNTGELFF
NA,once,TRBV5-1,TRBJ2-7,TGCGCCAGCAGCGATAGCGGTTACGAGCAGTACTTC,CASSDSGYEQYF
NA,once,TRBV2,TRBJ2-1,TGTGCCAGCAGTGAAACGGGCGGTACCTACAATGAGCAGTTCTTC,CASSETGGTYNEQFF
TRBD2,once,TRBV2,TRBJ2-1,TGTGCCAGCAGCGCGGGACTAGCGGGAGAGAATGAGCAGTTCTTC,CASSAGLAGENEQFF
NA,NA,TRBV30,TRBJ1-6,TGTGCCTGGAGTACCCCAGGAGGGGGGCTAGGTTCACCCCTCCACTTT,CAWSTPGGGLGSPLHF
TRBD2,NA,TRBV12-3/TRBV12-4,TRBJ2-2,TGTGCCAGCAGTGCGGGGGGGGACACCGGGGAGCTGTTTTTT,CASSAGGDTGELFF
NA,NA,TRBV6-5,TRBJ2-1,TGTGCCACCTTAAGCCCTTCCTCCTACAATGAGCAGTTCTTC,CATLSPSSYNEQFF
NA,NA,TRBV9,TRBJ2-2,TGTGCCAGCAGCGTAGTCCCTCCGACCGGGGCCACCGGGGAGCTGTTTTTT,CASSVVPPTGATGELFF
TRBD1,NA,TRBV5-1,TRBJ1-5,TGCGCCAGCAGCTTGGCAGGACAGGGTAATCAGCCCCAGCATTTT,CASSLAGQGNQPQHF
TRBD2,NA,TRBV20-1,TRBJ2-3,TGCAGTGCTAGAGAGATAGCGGGCCACGCAGATACGCAGTATTTT,CSAREIAGHADTQYF
NA,NA,TRBV6-2/TRBV6-3,TRBJ2-1,TGTGCCAGCAGCTCCATCCTGACTAGATTTGAGCAGTTCTTC,CASSSILTRFEQFF